This entry lists 8 T cell receptor beta chains sequenced from one sample in a study of blood T cell repertoires in COVID-19 (dated by TCRdb to the early 2020s). Libraries were made using the immunoSEQ multiplex PCR assay. Entries here come from immuneACCESS through TCRdb and include only in-frame sequences with V and J called. Some clones fail to appear in such tables; in the studies checked, an unresolved V gene covers under half of the shortfall, and the cause of the remainder is unknown. This sample holds fewer than 250,000 clones; about 89% were observed only once. The ten largest clones represent around 1.7% of the sample. The specimen sequenced was peripheral blood. Receptors originate from a woman aged 60-70 years who had recovered from COVID-19.

The chain carries TRBV3-1 (or the pseudogene TRBV3-2) and TRBJ1-2; no firm D call. The V gene's germline CDR1 is LGHDT and CDR2 YNNKEL (reference sequence). The V end lost 3 bases, the J end lost 3 bases, and 8 bases lay between the germline ends. The CDR3 loop spans 13 amino acids. The CDR3 spells CASSQLTDYGYTF. The CDR3 coding sequence is TGTGCCAGCAGCCAGCTCACAGACTATGGCTACACCTTC.

The chain carries TRBV2 and TRBJ1-2; 8 nucleotides agree with TRBD1. The J segment lost 2 bases and the V segment lost 6 bases, leaving 11 bases of the junction unmatched. Germline-derived CDR1 and CDR2 are SNHLY and FYNNEI. The CDR3 is made up of 16 amino acids. The CDR3 region has the DNA TGTGCCAGCAGCCAACCTCCGGGACAGGCAAACTATGGCTACACCTTC. This codes for CASSQPPGQANYGYTF.

The chain has TRBV2 and TRBJ1-1; D is uncertain. Germline V gene sequence: CDR1 SNHLY, CDR2 FYNNEI. The CDR3 extends over 13 amino acids. Between the trimmed V and J ends, which lost 4 bases and 1 base, there was a span of 7 bases. The CDR3 bases are TGTGCCAGCAGTGTAATGGCGAACACTGAAGCTTTCTTT. Protein product: CASSVMANTEAFF.

This chain links TRBV19 with TRBJ1-3; D is perhaps TRBD1 (5 bases). The CDR3 has 15 residues. Per the germline V gene, CDR1 is LNHDA and CDR2 is SQIVND (reference sequence). Trimming pared 5 bases from V and 0 bases from J, leaving 11 bases between. CDR3 region: CASSPQGGSGNTIYF. The CDR3 DNA sequence: TGTGCCAGTAGTCCTCAGGGAGGCTCTGGAAACACCATATATTTT.

V usage is TRBV5-8 and J usage is TRBJ2-3; no definite D call. Per the germline V gene, CDR1 is SGHTS and CDR2 is YDEGEE. This CDR3 region has 14 residues. Trimming pared 5 bases from V and 2 bases from J, leaving 12 bases between. The chain's CDR3 is CASRMRITTDTQYF. CDR3 in DNA: TGTGCCAGCAGGATGCGCATTACCACAGATACGCAGTATTTT.

The chain combines TRBV20-1 with TRBJ2-5; TRBD2 might be the D (6 bases). Trimming removed 7 bases at V and 5 bases at J, with 11 bases between. Germline V gene data show CDR1 as DFQATT and CDR2 as SNEGSKA (reference sequence). The CDR3 has 11 amino acids. The CDR3 here is CSVLAFETQYF. In DNA form, the CDR3 reads TGCAGTGTACTAGCCTTTGAGACCCAGTACTTC.

CDR3 nucleotide sequence: TGCGCCAGCAGCTGGGGGACAGGGGGAGGAAATGAGCAGTTCTTC. Amino acid sequence: CASSWGTGGGNEQFF. The chain carries TRBV5-1 and TRBJ2-1; TRBD1 matches at 11 bases. Germline V lookup: CDR1 SGHRS, CDR2 YFSETQ. V dropped 3 bases and J dropped 7; count of bases not matched to a gene: 6. This CDR3 has 15 amino acids. The variable domain in full, with the rest retrieved from reference TRBV5-1 and TRBJ2-1, is KAGVTQTPRYLIKTRGQQVTLSCSPISGHRSVSWYQQTPGQGLQFLFEYFSETQRNKGNFPGRFSGRQFSNSRSEMNVSTLELGDSALYLCASSWGTGGGNEQFFGPGTRLTVL.

The chain employs TRBV7-3 and TRBJ2-2; 7 positions match TRBD2. CDR3 length equals 17 residues. CDR1 is SGHTA, CDR2 FQGTGA, per germline. V lost 5 bases, J lost 0 bases, and 9 bases stayed unmatched. The CDR3 nucleotides read TGTGCCAGCAGCCAAGAAGGGCTAGCGGCGAACACCGGGGAGCTGTTTTTT. This translates into CASSQEGLAANTGELFF.